The 29 T cell receptor beta chains below all came from one sample that was sequenced in a study of shared clonotypes between healthy human individuals (dated by TCRdb to about 2020). Library method: the immunoSEQ multiplex PCR assay. Entries here come from immuneACCESS through TCRdb and include only in-frame sequences with V and J called. Some clones fail to appear in such tables; in the studies checked, an unresolved V gene covers under half of the shortfall, and the cause of the remainder is unknown. The sample table shows some 2.1 million clones, and around 93% are seen once. 1.5% to 2% of the sample comes from the top ten. For the CD8 naive samples, CD45RO-negative cells were positively selected for CCR7, yielding a CD45RA+CCR7+ population from which TemRA cells were excluded. What was sequenced was naive CD8+ T cells from PBMCs. The cell subset or site label on this specimen signifies: CD45RA+CCR7+. The source is a man in his late teens or twenties in good health. Some clones in this sample may be carry-over from other donors' samples.

The chain is built from TRBV5-8 and TRBJ2-7; 11 bases agree with TRBD1. Germline trimming cut 4 bases from V and 6 bases from J; bases unmatched to any gene: 9. The CDR3 spans 15 residues. The germline V gene has CDR1 SGHTS and CDR2 YDEGEE. This CDR3 reads CASSTWDRGSVEQYF. CDR3 nucleotides: TGTGCCAGCAGCACCTGGGACAGGGGGAGTGTCGAGCAGTACTTC.

This rearrangement joins TRBV11-2 to TRBJ2-1, with TRBD2 as a possible D gene (5 bases). The CDR3 spans 13 residues. Germline lookup yields CDR1 SGHAT and CDR2 FQNNGV. The V gene lost 3 bases and the J gene lost 8 bases, with 11 bases spanning the gap. CDR3 coding DNA: TGTGCCAGCAGCTTGGGGTTCGGGGATGAGCAGTTCTTC. Its translation: CASSLGFGDEQFF.

The chain's CDR3 is CASSLFSGTGAAEQYF. The CDR3 nucleotides are TGTGCCAGCAGCTTATTCTCCGGGACAGGCGCCGCCGAGCAGTACTTC. The J gene is TRBJ2-7, the V gene TRBV11-2; 8 nucleotides line up with TRBD1. J was trimmed by 6 bases and V by 2 bases; bases with no gene match: 12. CDR1 and CDR2 (germline): SGHAT, FQNNGV. The CDR3 contains 16 residues.

CDR3 in amino acids: CASVSQSQETQYF. The DNA for the CDR3 is TGTGCCAGCGTGAGCCAGTCACAAGAGACCCAGTACTTC. The chain couples TRBV21-1 to TRBJ2-5. TRBV21-1 counts as a pseudogene. This CDR3 region has 13 residues.

The chain recombines TRBV11-2 with TRBJ1-4, with D tentatively TRBD1 (6 bases). The CDR3 is 17 amino acids. The V end lost 1 base, the J end lost 4 bases, and 16 bases lay between the germline ends. The germline V gene has CDR1 SGHAT and CDR2 FQNNGV. The CDR3 loop is CASSLGIAGAFNEKLFF. CDR3 nucleotide sequence: TGTGCCAGCAGCTTAGGGATAGCAGGGGCTTTTAATGAAAAACTGTTTTTT.

The gene calls are TRBV28 and TRBJ2-4, with 10 bases aligning to TRBD1. The length of the CDR3 is 16 residues. With 5 bases clipped from V and 8 bases from J, the junction kept 12 bases outside the gene matches. CDR1 MDHEN and CDR2 SYDVKM come from the germline V gene. Written as DNA, the CDR3 is TGTGCCAGCAGTCCCCCCGGGACAGGGGCGGTGGACATTCAGTACTTC. Its protein product is CASSPPGTGAVDIQYF.

V gene TRBV30 combines with J gene TRBJ2-7, with no clear D. Trimming shortened V by 2 bases and J by 6 bases, and 11 bases separated the two germline ends. Germline V CDR1 and CDR2: GTSNPN, SVGIG (reference sequence). This CDR3 has 12 amino acids. The CDR3 region is CAWSPWGAEQYF. In DNA form, the CDR3 reads TGTGCCTGGAGTCCGTGGGGTGCCGAGCAGTACTTC. Using reference TRBV30 and TRBJ2-7 for the parts outside the CDR3, the full variable domain is SQTIHQWPATLVQPVGSPLSLECTVEGTSNPNLYWYRQAAGRGLQLLFYSVGIGQISSEVPQNLSASRPQDRQFILSSKKLLLSDSGFYLCAWSPWGAEQYFGPGTRLTVT.

The chain carries TRBV30 and TRBJ2-7; maybe TRBD2 (6 bases). CDR1 GTSNPN and CDR2 SVGIG come from the germline V gene (reference sequence). V was cut by 8 bases and J by 2 bases, with 19 bases left in between. CDR3 length: 14 residues. CDR3 loop: CAGNARETAYEQYF. CDR3 coding DNA: TGTGCCGGAAATGCCCGGGAGACCGCCTACGAGCAGTACTTC.

The chain recombines TRBV6-1 with TRBJ2-7; 10 bases agree with TRBD1. This CDR3 region has 13 residues. J lost 4 bases, V lost 6 bases, and 3 bases had no gene match. Germline V gives CDR1 MNHNS, CDR2 SASEGT. In DNA form, the CDR3 reads TGTGCCAGCAGGGGGACAGGGGAGTACGAGCAGTACTTC. Translating gives CASRGTGEYEQYF.

The V and J genes are TRBV7-6 and TRBJ2-3; TRBD2 matches 14 bases. CDR1 is SGHVS and CDR2 is FNYEAQ in the germline V gene. The V gene end was trimmed by 4 bases and the J gene end by 6 bases; junction bases not matched to a gene: 6. This CDR3 has 16 amino acids. CDR3 nucleotides: TGTGCCAGCAGCTCGATGGGACTAGCGGGAGTGGATACGCAGTATTTT. This sequence encodes CASSSMGLAGVDTQYF.

This clone showed up just a few times. This sequence joins TRBV16 and TRBJ1-5; D not resolved. Between the trimmed V and J ends, which lost 5 bases and 4 bases, there was a span of 6 bases. The CDR3 has 12 residues. Germline CDR1 KGHSY, CDR2 FQNENV. CDR3 nucleotide sequence: TGTGCCAGCAGCGAACCAAATCAGCCCCAGCATTTT. Protein: CASSEPNQPQHF.

The chain carries TRBV27 and TRBJ2-7; 9 bases line up with TRBD1. In germline, CDR1 is MNHEY, CDR2 SMNVEV (reference sequence). This CDR3 has 15 amino acids. V gave up 6 bases and J gave up 5 bases; unmatched junction bases: 11. The CDR3 protein is CASRQGQGENDEQYF. In nucleotides, the CDR3 is TGTGCCAGCAGACAGGGACAGGGAGAGAACGACGAGCAGTACTTC.

The CDR3 DNA reads TGCGCCAGCAGCCCACGAGCCCCTACTAACCCGATTGGGGAGACCCAGTACTTC. Protein sequence: CASSPRAPTNPIGETQYF. The chain combines TRBV5-1 with TRBJ2-5; no clear D. The CDR3 runs to 18 residues. The V gene lost 4 bases and the J gene lost 5 bases, with 27 bases spanning the gap. The germline gives CDR1 SGHRS, CDR2 YFSETQ.

This clone was recorded once. V gene TRBV12-5 combines with J gene TRBJ2-5, with a weak D call TRBD1 (6 bases). The CDR3 loop spans 15 amino acids. Per germline, CDR1 LGHNT and CDR2 FRNRAP. Trimming stripped 1 base from V and 1 base from J, with 10 bases between. The CDR3 DNA reads TGTGCTAGTGGTTTGGGACAGGCCACCCAAGAGACCCAGTACTTC. It translates to CASGLGQATQETQYF.

In its sample, this clone was seen a few times. The V and J genes are TRBV7-6 and TRBJ1-1; D may be TRBD1 (5 bases). Per the germline V gene, CDR1 is SGHVS and CDR2 is FNYEAQ. Trimming cost V 1 base and J 2 bases, with 14 bases left between them. The CDR3 loop spans 16 amino acids. CDR3 DNA: TGTGCCAGCAGCTTAGGACCAGGGACGGACAACACTGAAGCTTTCTTT. Translated: CASSLGPGTDNTEAFF.

The rearrangement uses TRBV27 and TRBJ2-3; TRBD2 matches 7 bases. Germline V gives CDR1 MNHEY, CDR2 SMNVEV (reference sequence). CDR3 length equals 15 residues. Losses at the gene ends were 2 bases for V and 0 bases for J; bases not matched to a gene: 2. CDR3 in DNA: TGTGCCAGCAGTTTAATCGGGAGGAGCACAGATACGCAGTATTTT. Translated, it gives CASSLIGRSTDTQYF.

The CDR3 nucleotides are TGTGCCAGCAGTTCCTTTCCTGCGACCCCCACTTACGAGCAGTACTTC. It is translated as CASSSFPATPTYEQYF. The chain links TRBV6-5 to TRBJ2-7, with D unresolved. Looked up from germline, CDR1 is MNHEY and CDR2 is SVGAGI. Deletions cut 4 bases from V and 4 bases from J, with 20 bases between. The CDR3 totals 16 residues.

The V call is TRBV7-8, the J call TRBJ2-7; no firm D call. Deletions cut 3 bases from V and 2 bases from J, with 11 bases between. This CDR3 has 14 amino acids. Per germline, CDR1 SGHVS and CDR2 FQNEAQ. Here the CDR3 DNA reads TGTGCCAGCAGCTTCCCTCGAGGAGCCTACGAGCAGTACTTC. Translation gives CASSFPRGAYEQYF.

The chain joins TRBV6-5 to TRBJ2-4; a weak D match, TRBD1 (6 bases). The CDR3 runs 14 residues. Germline assignment: CDR1 MNHEY and CDR2 SVGAGI. The CDR3 DNA sequence: TGTGCGTCAGGGGAACAGAAGGCCAAAAACATTCAGTACTTC. Translated: CASGEQKAKNIQYF.

V is TRBV29-1 and J is TRBJ2-7, with D tentatively TRBD1 or TRBD2 (6 bases each). Trimming cost V 5 bases and J 4 bases, with 15 bases left between them. The CDR3 is 13 residues long. The germline V gene encodes CDR1 SQVTM and CDR2 ANQGSEA. The CDR3: CSVFLPGAYEQYF. The CDR3 DNA sequence: TGCAGCGTTTTCCTTCCGGGGGCTTACGAGCAGTACTTC.

V and J are TRBV28 and TRBJ2-7; possible D gene TRBD1, 5 bases. The CDR3 loop spans 14 amino acids. V gave up 7 bases and J gave up 1 base, with 14 bases separating them. The germline CDR1 and CDR2 sequences are MDHEN and SYDVKM. CDR3 region: CASMVGQGSYEQYF. DNA for the CDR3: TGTGCCAGCATGGTGGGGCAGGGATCCTACGAGCAGTACTTC.

J is TRBJ2-5 and V is TRBV7-9, with D perhaps matching TRBD2 (5 bases). This CDR3 has 15 amino acids. Germline V gene sequence: CDR1 SEHNR, CDR2 FQNEAQ (reference sequence). V lost 1 base to trimming and J lost 4 bases, with 13 bases between them. CDR3 sequence: CASSLGPSGLETQYF. CDR3 DNA sequence: TGTGCCAGCAGCTTAGGTCCCAGCGGATTAGAGACCCAGTACTTC.

This clone was recorded a few times. The chain combines TRBV29-1 with TRBJ1-5; a possible D gene is TRBD1 (6 bases). Trimming took off 6 bases at V and 3 bases at J, with 12 bases between the two ends. This CDR3 comprises 13 residues. CDR1 and CDR2 from the germline V gene are SQVTM and ANQGSEA. The CDR3 here is CSVLDRLNQPQHF. For the CDR3, the DNA is TGCAGCGTGTTAGACAGGCTCAATCAGCCCCAGCATTTT. Using reference TRBV29-1 and TRBJ1-5 for the parts outside the CDR3, the full variable domain is SAVISQKPSRDICQRGTSLTIQCQVDSQVTMMFWYRQQPGQSLTLIATANQGSEATYESGFVIDKFPISRPNLTFSTLTVSNMSPEDSSIYLCSVLDRLNQPQHFGDGTRLSIL.

V gene TRBV19 combines with J gene TRBJ1-1; D not resolved. Germline V lookup: CDR1 LNHDA, CDR2 SQIVND (reference sequence). The CDR3 runs 16 residues. V lost 3 bases to trimming and J lost 3 bases, with 17 bases between them. CDR3 sequence reads: CASSIVFLGRYTEAFF. CDR3 DNA: TGTGCCAGTAGTATCGTCTTTCTGGGTCGGTACACTGAAGCTTTCTTT.

V gene TRBV10-2 combines with J gene TRBJ2-3; D could derive from TRBD1 or TRBD2 (7 bases each). Germline V gene lookup returns CDR1 WSHSY and CDR2 SAAADI. The CDR3 sequence is 14 residues long. The V end was cut by 8 bases, the J end by 4 bases, with 16 bases between. For the CDR3, the DNA is TGCGCCAGCTTGGGGAGGGGGCTTGCAGATACGCAGTATTTT. It codes for CASLGRGLADTQYF.

The chain recombines TRBV27 with TRBJ2-7; 12 nucleotides align to TRBD1. Germline V CDR1 and CDR2: MNHEY, SMNVEV (reference sequence). V lost 7 bases, J lost 5 bases, and 6 bases stayed unmatched. The CDR3 is 14 residues long. The CDR3 region is CASTAGTGGHEQYF. The CDR3 nucleotides read TGTGCCAGCACCGCCGGGACAGGGGGCCACGAGCAGTACTTC.

The gene calls are TRBV27 and TRBJ2-7; 7 nucleotides line up with TRBD2. Germline assignment: CDR1 MNHEY and CDR2 SMNVEV (reference sequence). The CDR3 sequence is 14 residues long. Trimming took 0 bases from V and 7 from J; bases not matched to a gene: 6. DNA for the CDR3: TGTGCCAGCAGTTTATCGAGCGGGAATACGGAGCAGTACTTC. Its protein product is CASSLSSGNTEQYF.

This chain connects TRBV7-9 to TRBJ1-1; perhaps TRBD1 as D (5 bases). Germline V lookup: CDR1 SEHNR, CDR2 FQNEAQ (reference sequence). Trimming took off 5 bases at V and 4 bases at J, with 11 bases between the two ends. CDR3 size: 13 residues. CDR3 in DNA: TGTGCCAGCAGCCCCAGGGAGGGCACTGAAGCTTTCTTT. The encoded protein is CASSPREGTEAFF.

The V gene is TRBV7-6, the J gene TRBJ2-7, with unresolved D. The germline V and J ends were trimmed by 1 base and 0 bases, with 10 bases remaining between them. Looked up from germline, CDR1 is SGHVS and CDR2 is FNYEAQ. The CDR3 spans 15 residues. CDR3 loop: CASSLVATRSYEQYF. Here the CDR3 DNA reads TGTGCCAGCAGCTTAGTGGCTACCCGCTCCTACGAGCAGTACTTC.